These 12 T cell receptor beta chains share one sample of origin, sequenced in a study of T cells in Graves' hyperthyroidism and ophthalmopathy. Amplified TCR beta CDR3 regions came from RNA transcripts. RT-PCR in the first round (using the HTBI primer set) targeted the TCR CDR3. TCRdb itself ran the multiplex PCR reads through MiXCR, one entry per CDR3 protein. This sample carries 450,000 to 500,000 distinct CDR3 sequences, approximately 23% of them seen once, and the ten largest clones take approximately 49%. Sequenced input: blood. The receptors here all came from a woman aged 70 to 79 with Graves' ophthalmopathy.

About this clonotype itself: A read error may produce the germline difference seen at one junction end. The CDR3 DNA reads TGCGCCAGCAGCCAAGATGACCGGGAGACTCGCAATGAGCAGTTCTTC. It encodes CASSQDDRETRNEQFF. The rearrangement uses TRBV11-2 and TRBJ2-1; a weak D match, TRBD2 (6 bases). The germline gives CDR1 SGHAT, CDR2 FQNNGV. The CDR3 is made up of 16 amino acids.

This clonotype was detected ten times or more. The chain has TRBV6-2 or TRBV6-3 and TRBJ1-5; maybe TRBD1 (5 bases). The CDR3 consists of 20 residues. Germline values: CDR1 MNHEY, CDR2 SVGEGT. V was cut by 2 bases and J by 6 bases, with 29 bases left in between. CDR3 in amino acids: CASSYRPGRGPSGWSQPQHF. Written as DNA, the CDR3 is TGTGCCAGCAGTTACAGACCCGGACGAGGGCCGTCAGGGTGGTCTCAGCCCCAGCATTTT.

This clonotype was seen a few times. The chain employs TRBV6-1 and TRBJ1-2; the match to TRBD1 covers 10 bases. The CDR3 is made up of 14 amino acids. V was clipped by 6 bases and J by 7 bases; unmatched bases: 8. In germline, CDR1 is MNHNS, CDR2 SASEGT. This chain's CDR3 is CASRETGGLGGYTF. Here the CDR3 DNA reads TGTGCCAGCAGGGAGACAGGGGGCTTGGGTGGCTACACCTTC.

This clonotype was counted at least ten times. The rearrangement links TRBV12-3 or TRBV12-4 to TRBJ2-3; 12 nucleotides agree with TRBD2. The CDR3 is 18 residues long. Trimming took 5 bases from V and 3 from J; bases not matched to a gene: 12. As DNA, the CDR3 is TGTGCCAGCAGTATCCGATCTAGCGGGAGGGCCGAGACAGATACGCAGTATTTT. Its translation: CASSIRSSGRAETDTQYF.

A few counts support this clonotype. V usage is TRBV4-3 and J usage is TRBJ1-2; D gene uncertain. With 1 base removed from V and 7 bases from J, the gap between germline ends came to 13 bases. The CDR3 covers 14 residues. The germline gives CDR1 LGHNA, CDR2 YSLEER. The CDR3 DNA reads TGCGCCAGCAGCCAAGTTGGGAGGGTTTCTGGCTACACCTTC. Amino acid sequence: CASSQVGRVSGYTF.

The chain recombines TRBV30 with TRBJ1-1, with TRBD1 matching over 8 bases. This CDR3 spans 11 amino acids. Losses at the gene ends were 3 bases for V and 9 bases for J; bases not matched to a gene: 3. Germline CDR1 GTSNPN, CDR2 SVGIG (reference sequence). CDR3 coding DNA: TGTGCCTGGAGATTCAGGGGGCAAGCTTTCTTT. It yields the protein CAWRFRGQAFF. Complete variable domain (other parts from reference TRBV30 and TRBJ1-1): SQTIHQWPATLVQPVGSPLSLECTVEGTSNPNLYWYRQAAGRGLQLLFYSVGIGQISSEVPQNLSASRPQDRQFILSSKKLLLSDSGFYLCAWRFRGQAFFGQGTRLTVV.

This clonotype turned up a few times. This sequence joins TRBV30 and TRBJ1-2, with D maybe TRBD1 (6 bases). Germline V lookup: CDR1 GTSNPN, CDR2 SVGIG (reference sequence). This CDR3 is built from 14 residues. Deletions cut 5 bases from V and 1 base from J, with 14 bases between. The chain's CDR3 is CAWVGQGHNYGYTF. CDR3 DNA sequence: TGTGCCTGGGTGGGACAAGGCCATAACTATGGCTACACCTTC.

This clonotype was seen only once. The V gene is TRBV20-1, the J gene TRBJ2-7; TRBD2 matches 7 bases. Germline V gives CDR1 DFQATT, CDR2 SNEGSKA (reference sequence). The CDR3 runs 14 residues. V gave up 4 bases and J gave up 3 bases; unmatched junction bases: 9. The CDR3 loop reads CSAIGLVLGYEQYF. CDR3 nucleotide sequence: TGCAGTGCTATCGGACTAGTCTTGGGCTACGAGCAGTACTTC.

The V call is TRBV18, the J call TRBJ2-7, with D tentatively TRBD2 (6 bases). The germline gives CDR1 KGHSH, CDR2 LQKENI. V dropped 1 base and J dropped 4 bases, with 14 bases sitting between them. CDR3 length: 15 residues. The CDR3 sequence: CASSPQGGPVYEQYF. The CDR3 bases are TGTGCCAGCTCACCACAAGGAGGGCCGGTTTACGAGCAGTACTTC.

This clonotype has a count of ten or more. The chain links TRBV6-1 to TRBJ1-5; D is ambiguous. The CDR3 extends over 14 amino acids. CDR1 and CDR2 (germline): MNHNS, SASEGT. Trimming took off 5 bases at V and 3 bases at J, with 11 bases between the two ends. The CDR3: CASSYGSNNQPQHF. As DNA, the CDR3 is TGTGCCAGCAGTTACGGGTCGAACAATCAGCCCCAGCATTTT.

For this clonotype: At one end, the junction sequence differs from germline, possibly due to a read error. The gene calls are TRBV18 and TRBJ1-4; D is perhaps TRBD1 (5 bases). The CDR3 length is 13 residues. Germline V gene data show CDR1 as KGHSH and CDR2 as LQKENI. The CDR3, as DNA: TGTGCCAGCTCCCCACGGGGACGTGAAAAACTGTTTTTT. Its translation: CASSPRGREKLFF.

This clonotype was observed a few times. The rearrangement uses TRBV5-5 and TRBJ1-1, with no clear D. Per germline, CDR1 SGHKS and CDR2 YYEKEE (reference sequence). The length of the CDR3 is 16 residues. V lost 0 bases to trimming and J lost 0 bases, with 12 bases between them. CDR3 DNA: TGTGCCAGCAGCTTGGCGGTAGGCAGGATGAACACTGAAGCTTTCTTT. Protein: CASSLAVGRMNTEAFF.